This T cell receptor (beta chain) was obtained from a study of blood T cell repertoires in COVID-19. Study-level information: The cDNA or gDNA used as material had been derived from T cells, B-cell-depleted T cells, or PBMCs.

The germline CDR1 and CDR2 sequences are SGHTA and FQGNSA. Deletions cut 4 bases from V and 9 bases from J, with 13 bases between. The CDR3 consists of 13 residues. Authors' analysis steps: Amplification of reference gene primers provided the estimated nucleated cell counts. The repertoire was sequenced with immunoSEQ multiplex PCR; TCRdb's copy has only in-frame clones and lacks some. For V, J and clone size, that table is used; D and trimming come from the DNA. In the table there are about 88,000 clones, around nine tenths of which are singletons. Sequencing used peripheral blood. This receptor was obtained from a woman at least 80 years old with acute or convalescent COVID-19. The chain uses TRBV7-2 and TRBJ1-5, with unresolved D. The CDR3 DNA follows: TGTGCCAGCAGCTATAGCGGGGTTTGGCCCCAGCATTTT. Amino acid sequence: CASSYSGVWPQHF. The whole variable domain, filled in from reference TRBV7-2 and TRBJ1-5, reads GAGVSQSPSNKVTEKGKDVELRCDPISGHTALYWYRQSLGQGLEFLIYFQGNSAPDKSGLPSDRFSAERTGGSVSTLTIQRTQQEDSAVYLCASSYSGVWPQHFGDGTRLSIL.